A single sample gave rise to the 15 T cell receptor beta chains below, sequenced in a study of shared clonotypes between healthy human individuals. Assay: immunoSEQ multiplex PCR; the TCRdb copy retains only in-frame clones and omits some. This table has around 750,000 clones, under 80% appearing once. Sequencing was carried out using memory CD4+ T cells sorted from blood. The sample's subset: CD45RA-negative fraction. The receptors stem from a woman in her twenties or thirties in good health.

This clone was counted a single time. The V and J genes are TRBV20-1 and TRBJ2-1; D call uncertain. The CDR3 extends over 11 amino acids. The V gene's germline CDR1 is DFQATT and CDR2 SNEGSKA (reference sequence). V gave up 4 bases and J gave up 7 bases, with 8 bases separating them. CDR3 DNA sequence: TGCAGTGCTACCGGAATAAATGAGCAGTTCTTC. This encodes CSATGINEQFF.

This chain links TRBV4-1 with TRBJ1-2; D call uncertain. V was clipped by 0 bases and J by 7 bases, with 12 bases between them. The V gene's germline CDR1 is MGHRA and CDR2 YSYEKL. The CDR3 totals 14 residues. CDR3 amino acids: CASSQERPASGYTF. The DNA of the CDR3 is TGCGCCAGCAGCCAAGAACGCCCGGCGAGTGGCTACACCTTC.

The rearrangement joins TRBV19 to TRBJ2-2; D perhaps matches TRBD1 (6 bases). V was shortened by 3 bases and J by 0 bases, with 14 bases between the two germline ends. CDR1 is LNHDA, CDR2 SQIVND, per germline (reference sequence). The CDR3 contains 17 residues. In nucleotides, the CDR3 is TGTGCCAGTAGTATGGGTCAGGGGCGTCCGAACACCGGGGAGCTGTTTTTT. Protein product: CASSMGQGRPNTGELFF.

This clone was seen more than once but under ten times. The rearrangement uses TRBV5-1 and TRBJ2-1; 9 nucleotides line up with TRBD2. Germline-derived CDR1 and CDR2 are SGHRS and YFSETQ. The CDR3 contains 16 residues. The V and J ends lost 0 bases and 7 bases, in that order; junction bases with no gene match: 8. The CDR3: CASSLVPSGRKNEQFF. The DNA of the CDR3 is TGCGCCAGCAGCTTGGTACCCAGCGGGAGGAAAAATGAGCAGTTCTTC.

Many counts were recorded for this clone. The chain's CDR3 is CASKGLAETGELFF. The CDR3 coding sequence is TGTGCCAGCAAGGGACTAGCTGAGACCGGGGAGCTGTTTTTT. The rearrangement links TRBV6-5 to TRBJ2-2, with TRBD2 identical over 9 bases. The germline CDR1 and CDR2 sequences are MNHEY and SVGAGI. The CDR3 covers 14 residues. The V and J ends lost 7 bases and 5 bases, in that order; junction bases with no gene match: 5.

This chain uses TRBV5-6 with TRBJ2-5; TRBD1 is a possible D gene (7 bases). CDR3 length equals 17 residues. V was clipped by 2 bases and J by 5 bases, with 22 bases between them. Germline CDR1 and CDR2: SGHDT and YYEEEE. This CDR3 reads CASSFGPTRTGGETQYF. Written as DNA, the CDR3 is TGTGCCAGCAGCTTTGGACCCACTCGGACAGGAGGGGAGACCCAGTACTTC.

The chain employs TRBV2 and TRBJ2-1; D unclear. CDR3 length: 14 amino acids. Germline values: CDR1 SNHLY, CDR2 FYNNEI. The ends were cut back, 7 bases at V and 0 bases at J, with 10 bases in the middle. The CDR3 nucleotides are TGTGCCAGCATGGCCGGTAGCTCCTACAATGAGCAGTTCTTC. It encodes CASMAGSSYNEQFF.

The chain uses TRBV7-2 and TRBJ2-1; no clear D gene. V gave up 5 bases and J gave up 9 bases, with 20 bases separating them. This CDR3 is built from 15 residues. In germline, CDR1 is SGHTA, CDR2 FQGNSA. CDR3 coding DNA: TGTGCCAGCAGCCCCGTGACGCTCCTAGGCGGTGAGCAGTTCTTC. Translation: CASSPVTLLGGEQFF.

This chain links TRBV12-1 with TRBJ2-7; TRBD1, the D gene given by the table, was not confirmed from the DNA. TRBV12-1 is a listed pseudogene. CDR3 size: 15 residues. The CDR3: CASSFVGQGGNEQYF. The CDR3 DNA reads TGTGCCAGCAGCTTTGTGGGACAGGGAGGGAACGAGCAGTACTTC.

This sequence joins TRBV29-1 and TRBJ2-1; no reliable D call. This CDR3 is built from 11 residues. V lost 4 bases to trimming and J lost 7 bases, with 8 bases between them. Germline CDR1 and CDR2: SQVTM and ANQGSEA. DNA for the CDR3: TGCAGCGTTGCCCCCGTTAATGAGCAGTTCTTC. Amino acid sequence: CSVAPVNEQFF.

This clone was detected ten times or more. The rearrangement joins TRBV7-7 to TRBJ2-7; the match to TRBD1 covers 7 bases. This CDR3 contains 15 residues. J lost 2 bases, V lost 5 bases, and 9 bases had no gene match. Germline lookup yields CDR1 SSHAT and CDR2 FNYEAQ (reference sequence). The CDR3 DNA sequence: TGTGCCAGCAGCCCCGGGACAGATCCTGCCTACGAGCAGTACTTC. Translating gives CASSPGTDPAYEQYF.

This sequence joins TRBV21-1 and TRBJ1-5. TRBV21-1 constitutes a pseudogene. The CDR3 sequence is 16 residues long. The CDR3 DNA sequence: TGTGCCAGCAGCAATCCCAGCGGGACGCTGAATCAGCCCCAGCATTTT. Translation gives CASSNPSGTLNQPQHF.

This chain links TRBV5-1 with TRBJ2-2, with TRBD1 matching over 9 bases. CDR3 length: 18 amino acids. V lost 0 bases to trimming and J lost 4 bases; unmatched junction nucleotides: 10. The germline CDR1 and CDR2 sequences are SGHRS and YFSETQ. In DNA form, the CDR3 reads TGCGCCAGCAGCTTGGACAGCGACAGGGGGGACCGCACCGGGGAGCTGTTTTTT. It encodes CASSLDSDRGDRTGELFF.

The genes are TRBV5-1 and TRBJ1-1; TRBD1 might be the D (5 bases). The CDR3 is 16 residues long. V was clipped by 3 bases and J by 5 bases, with 20 bases between them. The germline V gene has CDR1 SGHRS and CDR2 YFSETQ. CDR3 residues: CASSSLLPGGRTEAFF. In DNA, the CDR3 is TGCGCCAGCAGCTCACTTCTACCGGGGGGTAGAACTGAAGCTTTCTTT.

Many counts were recorded for this clone. This sequence joins TRBV14 and TRBJ2-7, with D maybe TRBD2 (6 bases). The CDR3 has 14 residues. Germline V gene sequence: CDR1 SGHDN, CDR2 FVKESK. V gave up 0 bases and J gave up 7 bases, with 13 bases separating them. CDR3 amino acids: CASSQDLGGVEQYF. The CDR3 region has the DNA TGTGCCAGCAGCCAAGATCTAGGCGGGGTTGAGCAGTACTTC.